Below, 27 T cell receptor beta chains from the same sample are listed, as sequenced in a study of CD4+ T cells in melanoma. Profiled with immunoSEQ multiplex PCR; TCRdb holds only in-frame clones, not every one. This repertoire shows about 9,600 clones, 65% found once; its top ten account for around 22%. The sequenced material came from cells from a culture (not recorded whether cultured in vitro). All receptors derive from a human donor with melanoma.

The chain has TRBV4-2 and TRBJ1-2; 9 nucleotides align to TRBD1. V lost 4 bases and J lost 8; bases outside the gene matches: 11. The CDR3 extends over 15 amino acids. Germline-derived CDR1 and CDR2 are LGHNA and YNFKEQ. The CDR3 region is CASSLGDREVGGYTF. DNA of the CDR3: TGTGCCAGCAGCCTAGGGGACAGGGAGGTAGGAGGCTACACCTTC.

The genes are TRBV2 and TRBJ1-2; 7 nucleotides align to TRBD1. Trimming removed 7 bases from V and 2 bases from J; junction bases left unmatched: 7. This CDR3 is built from 14 residues. Looked up from germline, CDR1 is SNHLY and CDR2 is FYNNEI. The CDR3 sequence is CASKTRGSNYGYTF. The DNA of the CDR3 is TGTGCCAGCAAAACCAGGGGGTCCAACTATGGCTACACCTTC.

This clone came up once. The V call is TRBV5-1, the J call TRBJ2-2; either TRBD1 or TRBD2 may fit D (6 bases each). Germline V gives CDR1 SGHRS, CDR2 YFSETQ. The V and J ends lost 1 base and 6 bases respectively, with 16 bases between them. This CDR3 region has 16 residues. CDR3 DNA sequence: TGCGCCAGCAGCTTGAGAGGGGGGCGTTATGCCGGGGAGCTGTTTTTT. It is translated as CASSLRGGRYAGELFF. Filled out from reference TRBV5-1 and TRBJ2-2, the complete variable domain reads KAGVTQTPRYLIKTRGQQVTLSCSPISGHRSVSWYQQTPGQGLQFLFEYFSETQRNKGNFPGRFSGRQFSNSRSEMNVSTLELGDSALYLCASSLRGGRYAGELFFGEGSRLTVL.

The chain joins TRBV9 to TRBJ2-3; D call uncertain. Trimming stripped 4 bases from V and 3 bases from J, with 15 bases between. The CDR3 spans 15 residues. Germline lookup yields CDR1 SGDLS and CDR2 YYNGEE. CDR3 loop: CASSSGGWATDTQYF. The CDR3 DNA reads TGTGCCAGCAGCTCCGGTGGGTGGGCAACAGATACGCAGTATTTT.

In its sample, this clone was seen a few times. The gene calls are TRBV21-1 and TRBJ1-6. TRBV21-1 is termed a pseudogene. The CDR3 consists of 18 residues. The CDR3 here is CASSIPIPTRRRSSPLHF. DNA of the CDR3: TGTGCCAGCAGCATACCCATCCCAACAAGGCGGAGGAGTTCACCCCTCCACTTT.

V and J are TRBV5-1 and TRBJ1-2; unclear D gene. V was pared by 5 bases and J by 6 bases, with 11 bases between. Germline CDR1 SGHRS, CDR2 YFSETQ. The CDR3 totals 12 residues. The CDR3 bases are TGCGCCAGCAGGTTCGTCGGGCATGGCTACACCTTC. This codes for CASRFVGHGYTF.

The chain is built from TRBV2 and TRBJ1-5, with 8 nucleotides matching TRBD1. Germline V gives CDR1 SNHLY, CDR2 FYNNEI. The junction had 9 bases not matched to a gene; V was cut back by 8 bases and J by 6 bases. This CDR3 has 14 residues. The DNA of the CDR3 is TGTGCCAGCGACGGACAGGGCACACCTCAGCCCCAGCATTTT. Residues: CASDGQGTPQPQHF.

The chain recombines TRBV18 with TRBJ2-4; the D gene is possibly TRBD2 (5 bases). Germline values: CDR1 KGHSH, CDR2 LQKENI. V lost 2 bases and J lost 1, with 15 bases in between. This CDR3 region has 17 residues. This CDR3 is CASSPEGWLRAKNIQYF. In nucleotides, the CDR3 is TGTGCCAGCTCACCAGAGGGTTGGCTTCGGGCCAAAAACATTCAGTACTTC.

This sequence joins TRBV18 and TRBJ2-7, with 9 nucleotides matching TRBD1. The V segment lost 5 bases and the J segment 5 bases; nucleotides outside the gene matches: 7. The germline gives CDR1 KGHSH, CDR2 LQKENI. The CDR3 extends over 14 amino acids. CDR3 DNA: TGTGCCAGCTCAGCGGGACAGGGATTGCACGAGCAGTACTTC. As protein: CASSAGQGLHEQYF.

The V call is TRBV7-3, the J call TRBJ1-1; D unclear. CDR1 is SGHTA, CDR2 FQGTGA, per germline. V lost 3 bases to trimming and J lost 3 bases, with 11 bases between them. CDR3 length: 14 amino acids. CDR3 nucleotides: TGTGCCAGCAGCTTCGACGGGGATGACACTGAAGCTTTCTTT. This encodes CASSFDGDDTEAFF.

V usage is TRBV5-1 and J usage is TRBJ1-4; no reliable D call. The germline V and J ends were trimmed by 0 bases and 13 bases, with 10 bases remaining between them. The CDR3 covers 12 residues. Per germline, CDR1 SGHRS and CDR2 YFSETQ. The CDR3 DNA reads as TGCGCCAGCAGCTTGGATGGGGAGCGACTGTTTTTT. Translation gives CASSLDGERLFF.

The chain combines TRBV12-5 with TRBJ2-1; TRBD2 matches 7 bases. This CDR3 has 21 residues. The germline V gene encodes CDR1 LGHNT and CDR2 FRNRAP. The trim removed 0 bases at V and 0 bases at J, leaving 17 bases unmatched. The CDR3 coding sequence is TGTGCTAGTGGTTTGGTACGAATGGGACTACCAGACCCCGACTCCTACAATGAGCAGTTCTTC. Its translation: CASGLVRMGLPDPDSYNEQFF.

A single count supports this clone. This sequence joins TRBV7-2 and TRBJ2-7; unclear D gene. V lost 4 bases, J lost 6 bases, and 10 bases lay in between. The CDR3 length is 12 residues. In germline, CDR1 is SGHTA, CDR2 FQGNSA. The CDR3 reads CASSSDPSEQYF. In DNA form, the CDR3 reads TGTGCCAGCAGCTCCGATCCTAGCGAGCAGTACTTC.

V is TRBV5-6 and J is TRBJ1-1; weak D call: TRBD1 (6 bases). Germline V gene sequence: CDR1 SGHDT, CDR2 YYEEEE. The V and J ends lost 4 bases and 10 bases respectively, with 20 bases between them. The CDR3 totals 14 residues. CDR3 sequence reads: CASSQGLTYGRAFF. DNA for the CDR3: TGTGCCAGCAGCCAGGGGCTCACTTACGGAAGAGCTTTCTTT. The variable domain in full, completed from reference TRBV5-6 and TRBJ1-1, reads DAGVTQSPTHLIKTRGQQVTLRCSPKSGHDTVSWYQQALGQGPQFIFQYYEEEERQRGNFPDRFSGHQFPNYSSELNVNALLLGDSALYLCASSQGLTYGRAFFGQGTRLTVV.

The chain carries TRBV14 and TRBJ1-1; no definite D call. The V end lost 4 bases, the J end lost 0 bases, and 9 bases lay between the germline ends. Germline assignment: CDR1 SGHDN and CDR2 FVKESK. The CDR3 has 14 amino acids. DNA of the CDR3: TGTGCCAGCAGCCTGTCTGGCATGAACACTGAAGCTTTCTTT. This sequence encodes CASSLSGMNTEAFF.

This clone was observed a handful of times. This sequence joins TRBV7-9 and TRBJ1-2, with D perhaps matching TRBD1 (5 bases). The length of the CDR3 is 13 residues. CDR1 and CDR2 (germline): SEHNR, FQNEAQ (reference sequence). Between the trimmed V and J ends, which lost 6 bases and 7 bases, there was a span of 15 bases. The CDR3 protein is CASRDLGGSGYTF. DNA of the CDR3: TGTGCCAGCAGGGACCTCGGGGGTAGTGGCTACACCTTC.

This clone came up a few times. The chain carries TRBV7-9 and TRBJ1-6; D unresolved. The germline gives CDR1 SEHNR, CDR2 FQNEAQ (reference sequence). With 4 bases removed from V and 7 bases from J, the gap between germline ends came to 17 bases. There are 16 residues in the CDR3. CDR3 region: CASSSLRGGRNSPLHF. The CDR3 region has the DNA TGTGCCAGCAGCTCTTTGCGAGGTGGGCGGAATTCACCCCTCCACTTT. Variable domain in full (rest from reference TRBV7-9 and TRBJ1-6): DTGVSQNPRHKITKRGQNVTFRCDPISEHNRLYWYRQTLGQGPEFLTYFQNEAQLEKSRLLSDRFSAERPKGSFSTLEIQRTEQGDSAMYLCASSSLRGGRNSPLHFGNGTRLTVT.

The chain is built from TRBV5-1 and TRBJ2-7, with 8 positions matching TRBD2. CDR3 length: 12 amino acids. CDR1 and CDR2 (germline): SGHRS, YFSETQ. The V segment lost 4 bases and the J segment 5 bases; nucleotides outside the gene matches: 2. CDR3 region: CASSPRGDEQYF. The CDR3 DNA reads as TGCGCCAGCAGCCCGCGGGGGGACGAGCAGTACTTC.

A single count supports this clone. This sequence joins TRBV4-2 and TRBJ1-1; no reliable D call. CDR1 and CDR2 (germline): LGHNA, YNFKEQ. The CDR3 covers 15 residues. V was clipped by 4 bases and J by 0 bases, with 12 bases between them. CDR3 sequence reads: CASSPGSLMNTEAFF. DNA for the CDR3: TGTGCCAGCAGCCCAGGCAGTCTGATGAACACTGAAGCTTTCTTT.

The J gene is TRBJ1-6, the V gene TRBV18; D may be TRBD1 (6 bases). Germline V gene data show CDR1 as KGHSH and CDR2 as LQKENI. CDR3 size: 15 residues. The V gene lost 6 bases and the J gene lost 7 bases, with 16 bases spanning the gap. The CDR3 region is CASSWGQGQNSPLHF. CDR3 DNA: TGTGCCAGCTCCTGGGGTCAGGGACAAAATTCACCCCTCCACTTT.

CDR3 in DNA: TGTGCCTGGAGTTCCCCCGACAGGGTCCTGCGGGGCTACACCTTC. Translating gives CAWSSPDRVLRGYTF. The V gene is TRBV30, the J gene TRBJ1-2; 7 bases agree with TRBD1. With V trimmed by 2 bases and J by 8 bases, 14 bases remained unmatched. This CDR3 region has 15 residues. Germline CDR1 and CDR2: GTSNPN and SVGIG (reference sequence).

The V gene is TRBV2, the J gene TRBJ2-7; unclear D gene. The ends were cut back, 2 bases at V and 0 bases at J, with 8 bases in the middle. CDR1 SNHLY and CDR2 FYNNEI come from the germline V gene. CDR3 length: 14 residues. The CDR3 DNA follows: TGTGCCAGCAGTGAATTGGAAAACTCCTACGAGCAGTACTTC. The encoded protein is CASSELENSYEQYF.

This chain joins TRBV29-1 and TRBJ1-3, with D perhaps matching TRBD1 (5 bases). CDR1 and CDR2 from the germline V gene are SQVTM and ANQGSEA. The CDR3 is 14 amino acids. V was cut by 7 bases and J by 2 bases, with 15 bases left in between. Here the CDR3 reads CSGGGGVTGNTIYF. CDR3 nucleotides: TGCAGCGGGGGGGGTGGAGTGACTGGAAACACCATATATTTT.

This chain joins TRBV30 and TRBJ2-5, with D possibly being TRBD2 (6 bases). V lost 2 bases and J 2 bases, leaving 9 bases between the germline ends. This CDR3 spans 13 amino acids. CDR1 and CDR2 (germline): GTSNPN, SVGIG (reference sequence). The CDR3 protein is CAWSSGRQETQYF. For the CDR3, the DNA is TGTGCCTGGAGTTCTGGGAGGCAAGAGACCCAGTACTTC.

This clone occurred a few times. The chain is built from TRBV6-1 and TRBJ2-7, with D tentatively TRBD1 (5 bases). CDR1 is MNHNS, CDR2 SASEGT, per germline. The CDR3 runs 14 residues. V lost 2 bases to trimming and J lost 3 bases, with 11 bases between them. Written as DNA, the CDR3 is TGTGCCAGCAGTGAAAGGGGCGAATACTACGAGCAGTACTTC. It is translated as CASSERGEYYEQYF.

Only a few counts were recorded for this clone. The chain is built from TRBV18 and TRBJ1-5, with D possibly TRBD1 on 5 matching bases. CDR1 is KGHSH, CDR2 LQKENI, per germline. This CDR3 has 14 amino acids. V was trimmed by 3 bases and J by 9 bases, leaving 15 bases between them. The CDR3 reads CASSPQGDQPPQHF. The DNA of the CDR3 is TGTGCCAGCTCACCGCAGGGCGATCAACCGCCCCAGCATTTT.

Only one count was recorded for this clone. The chain is built from TRBV5-4 and TRBJ2-5; 8 positions match TRBD2. Germline V lookup: CDR1 SGHNT, CDR2 YYREEE (reference sequence). V lost 3 bases, J lost 2 bases, and 6 bases stayed unmatched. This CDR3 has 15 amino acids. In DNA form, the CDR3 reads TGTGCCAGCAGCTGGCCCGGGACTAGACAAGAGACCCAGTACTTC. Protein: CASSWPGTRQETQYF.